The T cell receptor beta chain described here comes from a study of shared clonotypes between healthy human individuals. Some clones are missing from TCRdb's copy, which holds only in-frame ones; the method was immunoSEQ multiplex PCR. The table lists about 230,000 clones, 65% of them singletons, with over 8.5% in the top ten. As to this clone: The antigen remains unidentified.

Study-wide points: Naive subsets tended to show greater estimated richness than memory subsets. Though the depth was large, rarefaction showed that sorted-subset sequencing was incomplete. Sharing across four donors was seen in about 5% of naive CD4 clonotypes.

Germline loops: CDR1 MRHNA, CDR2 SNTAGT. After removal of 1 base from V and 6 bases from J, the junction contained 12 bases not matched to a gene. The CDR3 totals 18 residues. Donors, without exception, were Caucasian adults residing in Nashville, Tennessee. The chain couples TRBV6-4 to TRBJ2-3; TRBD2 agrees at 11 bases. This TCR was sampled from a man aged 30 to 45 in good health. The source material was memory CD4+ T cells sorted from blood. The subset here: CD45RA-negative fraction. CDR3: CASSDYRIAGGPGDTQYF. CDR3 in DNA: TGTGCCAGCAGTGACTATAGGATAGCGGGAGGGCCAGGGGATACGCAGTATTTT.